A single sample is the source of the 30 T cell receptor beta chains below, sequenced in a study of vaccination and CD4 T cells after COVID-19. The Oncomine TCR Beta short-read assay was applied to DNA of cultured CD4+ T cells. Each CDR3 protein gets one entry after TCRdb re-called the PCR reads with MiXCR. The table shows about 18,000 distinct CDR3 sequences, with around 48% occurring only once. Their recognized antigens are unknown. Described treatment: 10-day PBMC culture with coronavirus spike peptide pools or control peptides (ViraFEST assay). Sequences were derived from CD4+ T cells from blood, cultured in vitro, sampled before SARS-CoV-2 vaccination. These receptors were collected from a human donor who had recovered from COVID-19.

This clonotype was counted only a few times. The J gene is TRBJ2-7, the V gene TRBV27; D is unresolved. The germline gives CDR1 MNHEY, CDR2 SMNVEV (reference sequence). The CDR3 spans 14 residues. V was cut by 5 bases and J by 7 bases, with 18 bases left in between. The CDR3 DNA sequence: TGTGCCAGCAGTACACATCTGCCAGGAACTGAGCAGTACTTC. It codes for CASSTHLPGTEQYF.

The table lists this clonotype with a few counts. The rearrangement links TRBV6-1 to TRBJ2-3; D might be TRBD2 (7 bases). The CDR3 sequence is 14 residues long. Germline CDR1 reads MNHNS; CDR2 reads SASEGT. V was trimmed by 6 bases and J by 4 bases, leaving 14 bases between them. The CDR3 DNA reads TGTGCCAGCAGATTTGGGGGGGCCTCAGATACGCAGTATTTT. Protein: CASRFGGASDTQYF.

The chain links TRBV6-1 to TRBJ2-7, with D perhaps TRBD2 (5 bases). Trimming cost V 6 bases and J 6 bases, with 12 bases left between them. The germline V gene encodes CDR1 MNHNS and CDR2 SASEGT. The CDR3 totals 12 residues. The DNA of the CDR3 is TGTGCCAGCAGCCCCCCGGGGTCCGAGCAGTACTTC. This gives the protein CASSPPGSEQYF.

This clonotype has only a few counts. The CDR3 reads CASSARTAAQGPGGYTF. As DNA, the CDR3 is TGTGCCAGCAGCGCCCGGACTGCCGCGCAGGGACCGGGGGGCTACACCTTC. The V gene is TRBV7-2, the J gene TRBJ1-2; maybe TRBD1 (5 bases). V gave up 5 bases and J gave up 8 bases, with 27 bases separating them. The CDR3 is 17 residues long. The germline gives CDR1 SGHTA, CDR2 FQGNSA.

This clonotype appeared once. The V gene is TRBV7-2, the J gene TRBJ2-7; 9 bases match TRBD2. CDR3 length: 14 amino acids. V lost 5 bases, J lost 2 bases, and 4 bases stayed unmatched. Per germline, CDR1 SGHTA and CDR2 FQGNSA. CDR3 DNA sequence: TGTGCCAGCAGCCGGACTAGCGTGGCCTACGAGCAGTACTTC. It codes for CASSRTSVAYEQYF.

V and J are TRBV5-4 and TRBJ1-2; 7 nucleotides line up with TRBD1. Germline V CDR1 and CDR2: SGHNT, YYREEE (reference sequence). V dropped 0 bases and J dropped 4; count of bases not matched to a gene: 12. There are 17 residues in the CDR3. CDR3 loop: CASSLAFRVGGGYGYTF. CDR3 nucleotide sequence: TGTGCCAGCAGCTTGGCCTTTAGAGTAGGGGGCGGCTATGGCTACACCTTC.

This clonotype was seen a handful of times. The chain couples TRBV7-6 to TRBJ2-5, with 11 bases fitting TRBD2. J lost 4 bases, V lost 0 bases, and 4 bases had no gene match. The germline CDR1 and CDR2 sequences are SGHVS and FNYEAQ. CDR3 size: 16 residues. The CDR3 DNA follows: TGTGCCAGCAGCTTAGCGCTACTAGCGGGGGCAGAGACCCAGTACTTC. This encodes CASSLALLAGAETQYF.

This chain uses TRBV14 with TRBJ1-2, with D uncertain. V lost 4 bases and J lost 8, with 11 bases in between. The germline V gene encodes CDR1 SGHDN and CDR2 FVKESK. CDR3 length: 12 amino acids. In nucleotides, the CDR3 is TGTGCCAGCAGCCTATCAGGAAAAGGCTACACCTTC. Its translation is CASSLSGKGYTF.

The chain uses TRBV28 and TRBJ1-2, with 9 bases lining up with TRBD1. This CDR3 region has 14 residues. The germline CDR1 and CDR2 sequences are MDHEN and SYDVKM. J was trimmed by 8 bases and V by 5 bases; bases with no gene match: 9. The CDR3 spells CASSPGQGIEGYTF. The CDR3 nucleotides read TGTGCCAGCAGTCCAGGACAGGGGATTGAGGGCTACACCTTC.

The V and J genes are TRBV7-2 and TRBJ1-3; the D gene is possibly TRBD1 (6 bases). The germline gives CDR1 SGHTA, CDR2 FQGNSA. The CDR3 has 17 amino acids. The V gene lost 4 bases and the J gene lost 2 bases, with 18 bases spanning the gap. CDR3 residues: CASSSLSRGTTGNTIYF. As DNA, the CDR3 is TGTGCCAGCAGCTCACTCAGCAGGGGAACCACTGGAAACACCATATATTTT. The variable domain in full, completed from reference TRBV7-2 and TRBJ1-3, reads GAGVSQSPSNKVTEKGKDVELRCDPISGHTALYWYRQSLGQGLEFLIYFQGNSAPDKSGLPSDRFSAERTGGSVSTLTIQRTQQEDSAVYLCASSSLSRGTTGNTIYFGEGSWLTVV.

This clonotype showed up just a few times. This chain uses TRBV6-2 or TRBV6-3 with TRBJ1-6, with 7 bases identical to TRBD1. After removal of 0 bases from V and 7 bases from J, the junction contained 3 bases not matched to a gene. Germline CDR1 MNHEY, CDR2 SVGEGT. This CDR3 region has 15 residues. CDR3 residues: CASSYSSTGNSPLHF. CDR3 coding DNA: TGTGCCAGCAGTTACTCGTCGACAGGGAATTCACCCCTCCACTTT.

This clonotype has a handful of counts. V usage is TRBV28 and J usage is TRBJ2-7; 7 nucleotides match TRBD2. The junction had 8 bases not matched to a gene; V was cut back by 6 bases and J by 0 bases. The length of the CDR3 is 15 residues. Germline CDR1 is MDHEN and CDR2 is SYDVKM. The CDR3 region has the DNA TGTGCCAGCAGCCTCACTAGCGCTAGCTCCTACGAGCAGTACTTC. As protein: CASSLTSASSYEQYF.

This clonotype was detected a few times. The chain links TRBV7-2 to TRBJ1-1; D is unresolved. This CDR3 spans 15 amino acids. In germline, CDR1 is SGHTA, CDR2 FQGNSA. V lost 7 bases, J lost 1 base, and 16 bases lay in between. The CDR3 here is CASTLGWPRNTEAFF. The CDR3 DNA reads TGTGCCAGCACCCTAGGATGGCCCAGGAACACTGAAGCTTTCTTT.

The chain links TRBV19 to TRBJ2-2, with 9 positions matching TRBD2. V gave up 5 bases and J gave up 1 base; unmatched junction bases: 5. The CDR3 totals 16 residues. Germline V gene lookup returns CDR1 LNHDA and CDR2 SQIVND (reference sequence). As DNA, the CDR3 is TGTGCCAGTAGTCGGGGCGGGAGGGTGAACACCGGGGAGCTGTTTTTT. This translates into CASSRGGRVNTGELFF.

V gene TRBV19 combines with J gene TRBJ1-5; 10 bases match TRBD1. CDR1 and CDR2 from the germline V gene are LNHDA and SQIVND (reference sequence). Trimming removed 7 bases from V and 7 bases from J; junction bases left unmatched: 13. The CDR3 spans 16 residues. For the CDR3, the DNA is TGTGCCAGTAACTTAGGGGGACAGGGGCGACGGCAGCCCCAGCATTTT. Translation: CASNLGGQGRRQPQHF. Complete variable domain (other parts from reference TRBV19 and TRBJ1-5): DGGITQSPKYLFRKEGQNVTLSCEQNLNHDAMYWYRQDPGQGLRLIYYSQIVNDFQKGDIAEGYSVSREKKESFPLTVTSAQKNPTAFYLCASNLGGQGRRQPQHFGDGTRLSIL.

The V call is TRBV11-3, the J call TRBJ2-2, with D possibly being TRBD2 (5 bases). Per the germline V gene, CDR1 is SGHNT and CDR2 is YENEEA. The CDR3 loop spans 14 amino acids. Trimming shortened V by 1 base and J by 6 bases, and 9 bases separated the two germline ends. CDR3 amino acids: CASSLGGESGELFF. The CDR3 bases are TGTGCCAGCAGCTTAGGGGGAGAATCCGGGGAGCTGTTTTTT.

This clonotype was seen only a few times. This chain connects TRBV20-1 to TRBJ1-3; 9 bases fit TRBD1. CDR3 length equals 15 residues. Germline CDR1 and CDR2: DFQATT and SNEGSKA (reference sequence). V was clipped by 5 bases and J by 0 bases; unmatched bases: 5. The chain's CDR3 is CSARDREVSGNTIYF. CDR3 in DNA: TGCAGTGCTCGGGACAGGGAGGTCTCTGGAAACACCATATATTTT.

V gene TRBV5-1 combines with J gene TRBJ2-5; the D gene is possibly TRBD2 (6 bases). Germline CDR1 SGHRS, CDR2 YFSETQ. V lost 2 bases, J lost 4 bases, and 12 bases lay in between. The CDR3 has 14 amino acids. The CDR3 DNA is TGCGCCAGCAGCTTAGGACGCGGGGTAGAGACCCAGTACTTC. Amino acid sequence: CASSLGRGVETQYF.

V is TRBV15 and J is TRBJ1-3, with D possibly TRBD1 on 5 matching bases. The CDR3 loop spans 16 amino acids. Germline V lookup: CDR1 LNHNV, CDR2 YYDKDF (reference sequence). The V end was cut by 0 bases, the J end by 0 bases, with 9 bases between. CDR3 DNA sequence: TGTGCCACCAGCAGAGATAACACAGGCTCTGGAAACACCATATATTTT. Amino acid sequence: CATSRDNTGSGNTIYF.

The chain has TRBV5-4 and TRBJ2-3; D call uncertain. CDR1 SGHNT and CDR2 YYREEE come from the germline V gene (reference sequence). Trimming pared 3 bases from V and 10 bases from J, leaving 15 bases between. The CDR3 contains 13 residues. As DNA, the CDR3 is TGTGCCAGCAGCTCCGCCCCACCCGAACCGCAGTATTTT. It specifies CASSSAPPEPQYF.

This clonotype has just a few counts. The CDR3 here is CASSLDVGYQETQYF. The CDR3 nucleotides are TGTGCCAGCAGCTTGGACGTGGGGTACCAAGAGACCCAGTACTTC. This sequence joins TRBV5-6 and TRBJ2-5; D is ambiguous. Germline loops: CDR1 SGHDT, CDR2 YYEEEE. The CDR3 runs 15 residues. Trimming took off 0 bases at V and 0 bases at J, with 9 bases between the two ends. The full variable domain, completed using reference TRBV5-6 and TRBJ2-5, is DAGVTQSPTHLIKTRGQQVTLRCSPKSGHDTVSWYQQALGQGPQFIFQYYEEEERQRGNFPDRFSGHQFPNYSSELNVNALLLGDSALYLCASSLDVGYQETQYFGPGTRLLVL.

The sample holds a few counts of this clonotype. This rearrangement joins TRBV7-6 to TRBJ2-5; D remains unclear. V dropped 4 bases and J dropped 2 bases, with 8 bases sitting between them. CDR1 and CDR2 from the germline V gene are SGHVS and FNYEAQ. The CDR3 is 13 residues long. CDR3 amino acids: CASSSDLQETQYF. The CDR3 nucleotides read TGTGCCAGCAGCTCAGACCTTCAAGAGACCCAGTACTTC.

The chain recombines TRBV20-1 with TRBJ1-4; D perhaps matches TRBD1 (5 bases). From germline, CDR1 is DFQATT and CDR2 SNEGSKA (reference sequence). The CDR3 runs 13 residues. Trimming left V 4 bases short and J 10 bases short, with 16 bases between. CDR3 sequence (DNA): TGCAGTGCTAACCCGGGGGGGGAGGGAAAACTGTTTTTT. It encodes CSANPGGEGKLFF.

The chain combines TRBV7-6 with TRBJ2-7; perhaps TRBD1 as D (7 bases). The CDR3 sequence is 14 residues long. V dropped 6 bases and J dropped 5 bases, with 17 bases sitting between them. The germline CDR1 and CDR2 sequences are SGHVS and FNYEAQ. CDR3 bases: TGTGCCAGCAGTCCACTGGCCAGGGGGGACGAGCAGTACTTC. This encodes CASSPLARGDEQYF.

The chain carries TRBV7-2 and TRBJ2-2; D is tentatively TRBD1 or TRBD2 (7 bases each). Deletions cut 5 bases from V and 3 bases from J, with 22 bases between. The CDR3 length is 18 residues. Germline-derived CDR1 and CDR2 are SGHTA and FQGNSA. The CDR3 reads CASSDSSGGGRDTGELFF. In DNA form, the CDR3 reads TGTGCCAGCAGCGACTCCTCAGGGGGGGGGCGCGACACCGGGGAGCTGTTTTTT.

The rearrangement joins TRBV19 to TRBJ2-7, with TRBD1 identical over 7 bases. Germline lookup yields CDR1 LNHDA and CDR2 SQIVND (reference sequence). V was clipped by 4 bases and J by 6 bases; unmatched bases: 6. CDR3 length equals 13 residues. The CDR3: CASSSDRVGEQYF. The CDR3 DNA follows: TGTGCCAGTAGTAGTGACAGGGTTGGCGAGCAGTACTTC.

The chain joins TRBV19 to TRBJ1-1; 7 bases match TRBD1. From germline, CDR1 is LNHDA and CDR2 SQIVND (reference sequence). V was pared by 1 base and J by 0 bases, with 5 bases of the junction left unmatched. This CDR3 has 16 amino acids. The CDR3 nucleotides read TGTGCCAGTAGTATAGGCGGGACAGCCCTGAACACTGAAGCTTTCTTT. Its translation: CASSIGGTALNTEAFF.

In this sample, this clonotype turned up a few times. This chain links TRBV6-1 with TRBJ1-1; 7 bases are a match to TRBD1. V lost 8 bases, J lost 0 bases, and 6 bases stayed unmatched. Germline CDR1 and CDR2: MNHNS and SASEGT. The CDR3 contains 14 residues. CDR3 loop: CASGKDRMNTEAFF. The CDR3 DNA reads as TGTGCCAGCGGCAAGGACAGGATGAACACTGAAGCTTTCTTT.

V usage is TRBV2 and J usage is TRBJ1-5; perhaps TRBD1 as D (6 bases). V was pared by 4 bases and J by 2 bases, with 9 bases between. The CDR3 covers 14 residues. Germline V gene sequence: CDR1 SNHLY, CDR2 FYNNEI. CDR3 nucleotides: TGTGCCAGCAGTGTGGACAGCCGCAATCAGCCCCAGCATTTT. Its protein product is CASSVDSRNQPQHF.

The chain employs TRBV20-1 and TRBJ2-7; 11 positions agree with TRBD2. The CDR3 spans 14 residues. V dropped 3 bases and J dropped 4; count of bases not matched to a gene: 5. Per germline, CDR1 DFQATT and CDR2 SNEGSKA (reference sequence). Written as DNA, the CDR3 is TGCAGTGCTAGCTTGACTAGCGGGACTTACGAGCAGTACTTC. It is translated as CSASLTSGTYEQYF.